These 4 T cell receptor beta chains share one sample of origin, sequenced in a study of Ad26.COV2.S vaccination and SARS-CoV-2 variants. Method: immunoSEQ multiplex PCR; TCRdb's copy keeps in-frame clones and lacks some. The repertoire has around 450,000 clones, roughly 89% of them found once; the top ten carry about 2.5%. Treatment defined: around 19 received Ad26.COV2.S at low or high dose, single or two shots; about 5 received placebo; per-sample allocation not given. On day 63 after the first injection, vaccine and placebo recipients gave samples. The sequences come from peripheral blood, collected in a trial of Ad26.COV2.S vaccine versus placebo. The receptors come from a person aged 18-65 years who received the Ad26.COV2.S COVID-19 vaccine or a placebo.

On this clone: Other DNA sequences within the sample encode an identical CDR3. The chain combines TRBV10-3 with TRBJ1-5; 7 nucleotides line up with TRBD1. CDR3 length equals 13 residues. V lost 8 bases, J lost 5 bases, and 6 bases stayed unmatched. CDR1 and CDR2 (germline): ENHRY, SYGVKD. The CDR3 DNA is TGTGCCATCCGCAGGGGGGACGATCAGCCCCAGCATTTT. Encoded protein: CAIRRGDDQPQHF.

The chain carries TRBV4-1 and TRBJ2-2; D gene ambiguous. Germline CDR1 reads MGHRA; CDR2 reads YSYEKL. The germline V and J ends were trimmed by 0 bases and 8 bases, with 10 bases remaining between them. The CDR3 runs to 14 residues. The DNA for the CDR3 is TGCGCCAGCAGCCAAGATCGTGTGTTTGGGGAGCTGTTTTTT. Protein sequence: CASSQDRVFGELFF.

The chain's CDR3 is CASSPSGNTIYF. CDR3 bases: TGTGCCAGCTCACCAAGTGGAAACACCATATATTTT. The chain uses TRBV18 and TRBJ1-3; D ambiguous. Germline V gene lookup returns CDR1 KGHSH and CDR2 LQKENI. This CDR3 contains 12 residues. Trimming removed 2 bases at V and 3 bases at J, with 2 bases between.

The gene calls are TRBV15 and TRBJ2-7; D remains unclear. The V gene's germline CDR1 is LNHNV and CDR2 YYDKDF (reference sequence). The CDR3 has 12 residues. V was pared by 1 base and J by 3 bases, with 4 bases between. The DNA for the CDR3 is TGTGCCACCAGCAGAGCCGGCTACGAGCAGTACGTC. Residues: CATSRAGYEQYV.